The 31 T cell receptor beta chains given below trace back to one sample, sequenced in a study of beta chain features in type 1 diabetes. The entirety of the isolated RNA underwent reverse transcription, so expressed TCRB transcripts were sequenced. Data came from immunoSEQ multiplex PCR; TCRdb stores just in-frame clones and leaves some out. Of 850,000 to 900,000 clones listed, around a sixth are singletons. The specimen was naive CD4+ T cells from blood. The receptors derive from a woman aged 18-29 years in good health.

The chain recombines TRBV19 with TRBJ2-7; D may be TRBD2 (6 bases). The V and J ends lost 3 bases and 9 bases respectively, with 15 bases between them. This CDR3 contains 13 residues. Germline loops: CDR1 LNHDA, CDR2 SQIVND (reference sequence). The CDR3 loop is CASSMIGTRGQYF. DNA for the CDR3: TGTGCCAGTAGTATGATCGGGACTCGGGGGCAGTACTTC. The whole variable domain, filled in from reference TRBV19 and TRBJ2-7, reads DGGITQSPKYLFRKEGQNVTLSCEQNLNHDAMYWYRQDPGQGLRLIYYSQIVNDFQKGDIAEGYSVSREKKESFPLTVTSAQKNPTAFYLCASSMIGTRGQYFGPGTRLTVT.

This clone occurred a few times. The chain couples TRBV4-2 to TRBJ2-5; D is unclear. V was clipped by 0 bases and J by 5 bases, with 10 bases between them. Germline-derived CDR1 and CDR2 are LGHNA and YNFKEQ. CDR3 length: 14 residues. The chain's CDR3 is CASSQEAGVETQYF. The CDR3 DNA is TGTGCCAGCAGCCAAGAGGCTGGGGTCGAGACCCAGTACTTC.

This clone was seen more than once but under ten times. Relative to the germline gene, one junction end is altered; a read error may explain this. The genes are TRBV15 and TRBJ2-6, with a weak D call TRBD2 (5 bases). Germline V gene sequence: CDR1 LNHNV, CDR2 YYDKDF (reference sequence). The CDR3 extends over 17 amino acids. The CDR3 nucleotides are TGTGCCACCAGCAGACGAGGGTCCTCCCCTGGAGCCAACGTCCTGACTTTC. Translation gives CATSRRGSSPGANVLTF.

The chain has TRBV6-1 and TRBJ2-1, with D perhaps matching TRBD1 (5 bases). This CDR3 is 16 amino acids long. CDR1 MNHNS and CDR2 SASEGT come from the germline V gene. Trimming removed 6 bases from V and 0 bases from J, with 15 bases in between. CDR3 coding DNA: TGTGCCAGCAGAGAAAGTAGGGGAAGCTCCTACAATGAGCAGTTCTTC. This codes for CASRESRGSSYNEQFF.

J is TRBJ1-1 and V is TRBV6-5; D is ambiguous. The germline CDR1 and CDR2 sequences are MNHEY and SVGAGI. The CDR3 runs 14 residues. Trimming took off 6 bases at V and 4 bases at J, with 15 bases between the two ends. The CDR3 reads CASSQFYSGTEAFF. The CDR3 DNA reads as TGTGCCAGCAGCCAGTTTTACTCGGGCACTGAAGCTTTCTTT.

This chain connects TRBV29-1 to TRBJ2-5; TRBD1 is a possible D gene (6 bases). The CDR3 totals 11 residues. Germline CDR1 reads SQVTM; CDR2 reads ANQGSEA. Trimming removed 0 bases from V and 11 bases from J, with 10 bases in between. The CDR3 is CSVEERDKQYF. CDR3 DNA: TGCAGCGTTGAAGAACGGGACAAGCAGTACTTC.

This chain connects TRBV7-9 to TRBJ2-1; 11 bases line up with TRBD2. V shed 3 bases, J shed 5 bases, and the junction held 6 bases outside the gene matches. CDR1 is SEHNR and CDR2 is FQNEAQ in the germline V gene (reference sequence). CDR3 length: 16 residues. Here the CDR3 DNA reads TGTGCCAGCAGCTTTCTAACTAGCGGGGGACACAATGAGCAGTTCTTC. Translation gives CASSFLTSGGHNEQFF.

This clone turned up a few times. The chain couples TRBV7-9 to TRBJ1-5; D remains ambiguous. The CDR3 spans 12 residues. Trimming removed 3 bases from V and 5 bases from J, with 5 bases in between. CDR1 and CDR2 (germline): SEHNR, FQNEAQ (reference sequence). CDR3 DNA sequence: TGTGCCAGCAGCTTGTACGATCAGCCCCAGCATTTT. Translation gives CASSLYDQPQHF.

In its sample, this clone was seen a few times. The gene calls are TRBV28 and TRBJ2-7; 16 positions match TRBD2. The germline gives CDR1 MDHEN, CDR2 SYDVKM. Trimming took 3 bases from V and 1 from J; bases not matched to a gene: 3. CDR3 length equals 17 residues. Here the CDR3 DNA reads TGTGCCAGCAGTTTGGGACTAGCGGGAGGGGTATCCTACGAGCAGTACTTC. Translated: CASSLGLAGGVSYEQYF. Based on the CDR3 plus reference TRBV28 and TRBJ2-7, the full variable domain is DVKVTQSSRYLVKRTGEKVFLECVQDMDHENMFWYRQDPGLGLRLIYFSYDVKMKEKGDIPEGYSVSREKKERFSLILESASTNQTSMYLCASSLGLAGGVSYEQYFGPGTRLTVT.

A word on this clone: The DNA is left out, because the CDR3 cannot be placed on it with certainty; the CDR3 is given as TCRdb lists it. The chain uses TRBV28 and TRBJ2-7; the table's D call of TRBD2 was not tested on the DNA. The CDR3 is made up of 16 amino acids, end residues included. Germline CDR1 reads MDHEN; CDR2 reads SYDVKM. CDR3 loop: CASSFLAAGGSYEQYF.

This clone was seen more than once but under ten times. The chain couples TRBV6-1 to TRBJ2-3; 7 nucleotides match TRBD2. CDR3 length equals 15 residues. Looked up from germline, CDR1 is MNHNS and CDR2 is SASEGT. With V trimmed by 6 bases and J by 6 bases, 12 bases remained unmatched. The chain's CDR3 is CASRAGYGGLDTQYF. The CDR3 nucleotides are TGTGCCAGCAGAGCGGGATACGGGGGATTGGATACGCAGTATTTT.

There are a few counts of this clone. The V call is TRBV5-1, the J call TRBJ2-3; 10 positions agree with TRBD2. There are 18 residues in the CDR3. V lost 3 bases to trimming and J lost 6 bases; unmatched junction nucleotides: 16. Germline CDR1 is SGHRS and CDR2 is YFSETQ. The CDR3 DNA follows: TGCGCCAGCAGCTCACGGAGCGGGAGGGCCTCACAACGGGATACGCAGTATTTT. Translation: CASSSRSGRASQRDTQYF.

V and J are TRBV2 and TRBJ2-5; D is unclear. There are 14 residues in the CDR3. With 2 bases removed from V and 2 bases from J, the gap between germline ends came to 9 bases. Germline V gene sequence: CDR1 SNHLY, CDR2 FYNNEI. The DNA of the CDR3 is TGTGCCAGCAGTGAACAGAACCAACAAGAGACCCAGTACTTC. This encodes CASSEQNQQETQYF.

This clone occurred a few times. The chain is built from TRBV5-1 and TRBJ1-4, with D possibly TRBD1 on 5 matching bases. With 1 base removed from V and 4 bases from J, the gap between germline ends came to 8 bases. From germline, CDR1 is SGHRS and CDR2 YFSETQ. CDR3 length: 14 amino acids. CDR3 loop: CASSLTGNNEKLFF. In DNA form, the CDR3 reads TGCGCCAGCAGCTTGACAGGAAATAATGAAAAACTGTTTTTT.

This chain connects TRBV9 to TRBJ1-1; D is unclear. The germline V gene has CDR1 SGDLS and CDR2 YYNGEE. V was trimmed by 4 bases and J by 4 bases, leaving 11 bases between them. This CDR3 contains 13 residues. The CDR3, as DNA: TGTGCCAGCAGCCCCAGTAGGGTCACTGAAGCTTTCTTT. Protein: CASSPSRVTEAFF.

As DNA, the CDR3 is TGTGCCAGCAGACCAAGGTTTCCGGGAGGAGAGACCCAGTACTTC. Translating gives CASRPRFPGGETQYF. The chain carries TRBV7-2 and TRBJ2-5, with TRBD2 matching over 7 bases. This CDR3 spans 15 amino acids. The trim removed 6 bases at V and 4 bases at J, leaving 11 bases unmatched. Germline loops: CDR1 SGHTA, CDR2 FQGNSA. The entire variable domain, with the rest obtained from reference TRBV7-2 and TRBJ2-5, is as follows: GAGVSQSPSNKVTEKGKDVELRCDPISGHTALYWYRQSLGQGLEFLIYFQGNSAPDKSGLPSDRFSAERTGGSVSTLTIQRTQQEDSAVYLCASRPRFPGGETQYFGPGTRLLVL.

V usage is TRBV5-1 and J usage is TRBJ2-3; 7 nucleotides align to TRBD1. Germline CDR1 SGHRS, CDR2 YFSETQ. With V trimmed by 0 bases and J by 1 base, 5 bases remained unmatched. The CDR3 is made up of 16 amino acids. The CDR3 nucleotides read TGCGCCAGCAGCTTGGTTGCTACAGGGGGCACAGATACGCAGTATTTT. Translating gives CASSLVATGGTDTQYF.

In this sample, this clone turned up a few times. The J gene is TRBJ2-2, the V gene TRBV5-4; D unresolved. This CDR3 has 14 residues. The V gene lost 1 base and the J gene lost 8 bases, with 12 bases spanning the gap. Looked up from germline, CDR1 is SGHNT and CDR2 is YYREEE (reference sequence). The CDR3 spells CASSLSGARGELFF. In DNA, the CDR3 is TGTGCCAGCAGCTTGTCTGGAGCTAGGGGGGAGCTGTTTTTT.

This clone was detected a few times. The chain carries TRBV7-2 and TRBJ1-2; tentatively, D is TRBD1 (6 bases). The germline CDR1 and CDR2 sequences are SGHTA and FQGNSA. Trimming cost V 5 bases and J 8 bases, with 12 bases left between them. CDR3 length: 12 residues. CDR3 DNA: TGTGCCAGCAGCCTGACAGGACGGGGCTACACCTTC. As protein: CASSLTGRGYTF.

This clone was observed a handful of times. The rearrangement uses TRBV7-3 and TRBJ2-1; no reliable D call. V dropped 4 bases and J dropped 0 bases, with 10 bases sitting between them. Germline-derived CDR1 and CDR2 are SGHTA and FQGTGA. CDR3 size: 15 residues. CDR3 DNA: TGTGCCAGCAGCTCTAGATTTGGCTCCTACAATGAGCAGTTCTTC. Encoded protein: CASSSRFGSYNEQFF.

This clone has just a few counts. The J gene is TRBJ1-5, the V gene TRBV6-1, with 7 nucleotides matching TRBD1. Germline CDR1 and CDR2: MNHNS and SASEGT. This CDR3 spans 14 amino acids. Unmatched junction bases numbered 2, after V lost 6 bases and J lost 0 bases. The CDR3 nucleotides read TGTGCCAGCAGGGGGACAGTTAGCAATCAGCCCCAGCATTTT. Translation gives CASRGTVSNQPQHF.

In this sample, this clone turned up a few times. V and J are TRBV5-6 and TRBJ1-1, with 7 nucleotides matching TRBD1. V dropped 4 bases and J dropped 3; count of bases not matched to a gene: 6. The CDR3 contains 14 residues. Germline CDR1 SGHDT, CDR2 YYEEEE. The chain's CDR3 is CASSGDQGDTEAFF. The CDR3 DNA is TGTGCCAGCAGCGGGGATCAGGGGGACACTGAAGCTTTCTTT.

The CDR3 spells CASSLGGNTGQPQHF. CDR3 DNA sequence: TGTGCCAGCAGCTTAGGAGGGAATACGGGTCAGCCCCAGCATTTT. V is TRBV7-6 and J is TRBJ1-5, with unresolved D. From germline, CDR1 is SGHVS and CDR2 FNYEAQ. V lost 1 base, J lost 6 bases, and 13 bases lay in between. This CDR3 spans 15 amino acids.

This sequence joins TRBV27 and TRBJ2-1; 8 bases map to TRBD1. This CDR3 comprises 16 residues. J lost 7 bases, V lost 2 bases, and 10 bases had no gene match. Germline assignment: CDR1 MNHEY and CDR2 SMNVEV (reference sequence). CDR3 protein: CASSLRTGILGNEQFF. CDR3 nucleotides: TGTGCCAGCAGTTTAAGGACAGGGATCCTCGGGAATGAGCAGTTCTTC.

This clone was seen only a few times. V and J are TRBV28 and TRBJ2-7; 12 bases match TRBD1. The germline gives CDR1 MDHEN, CDR2 SYDVKM. This CDR3 is 15 amino acids long. J gave up 11 bases and V 5 bases, and 13 bases lay outside the gene matches. The CDR3 coding sequence is TGTGCCAGCAGTCGAGCCGGGACAGGGGGCGCCGGGAAGTACTTC. Translated: CASSRAGTGGAGKYF.

The table lists this clone with many counts. The CDR3 region has the DNA TGTGCCAGCAGCCAAGGACAGTCTTGGAATGAGCAGTTCTTC. Protein sequence: CASSQGQSWNEQFF. This chain uses TRBV14 with TRBJ2-1, with D perhaps TRBD1 (5 bases). Trimming took off 1 base at V and 7 bases at J, with 11 bases between the two ends. Germline CDR1 and CDR2: SGHDN and FVKESK. The CDR3 covers 14 residues.

This chain joins TRBV6-6 and TRBJ2-1; 9 bases are a match to TRBD2. With 5 bases clipped from V and 4 bases from J, the junction kept 0 bases outside the gene matches. This CDR3 is 13 amino acids long. Germline V gives CDR1 MNHNY, CDR2 SVGAGI (reference sequence). The CDR3 DNA follows: TGTGCCAGCAGTCTAGCGGGATACAATGAGCAGTTCTTC. Translating it yields CASSLAGYNEQFF.

CDR3 residues: CASSNRDRNEQFF. CDR3 coding DNA: TGTGCCAGCAGCAACCGGGACAGAAATGAGCAGTTCTTC. The V call is TRBV7-2, the J call TRBJ2-1; 7 bases are shared with TRBD1. Germline values: CDR1 SGHTA, CDR2 FQGNSA. After removal of 5 bases from V and 7 bases from J, the junction contained 5 bases not matched to a gene. The CDR3 totals 13 residues.

The J gene is TRBJ1-4, the V gene TRBV15; D remains ambiguous. Trimming left V 3 bases short and J 7 bases short, with 12 bases between. CDR3 size: 14 residues. Germline CDR1 is LNHNV and CDR2 is YYDKDF (reference sequence). CDR3 in DNA: TGTGCCACCAGCAGGGAGTTTCCGTCTGAAAAACTGTTTTTT. Encoded protein: CATSREFPSEKLFF. Variable domain in full (rest from reference TRBV15 and TRBJ1-4): DAMVIQNPRYQVTQFGKPVTLSCSQTLNHNVMYWYQQKSSQAPKLLFHYYDKDFNNEADTPDNFQSRRPNTSFCFLDIRSPGLGDTAMYLCATSREFPSEKLFFGSGTQLSVL.

This chain joins TRBV9 and TRBJ2-2; unclear D gene. The CDR3 extends over 14 amino acids. V was shortened by 0 bases and J by 6 bases, with 9 bases between the two germline ends. Germline V CDR1 and CDR2: SGDLS, YYNGEE. CDR3: CASSVDSRPGELFF. The DNA of the CDR3 is TGTGCCAGCAGCGTAGATTCACGGCCCGGGGAGCTGTTTTTT. The whole variable domain, filled in from reference TRBV9 and TRBJ2-2, reads DSGVTQTPKHLITATGQRVTLRCSPRSGDLSVYWYQQSLDQGLQFLIQYYNGEERAKGNILERFSAQQFPDLHSELNLSSLELGDSALYFCASSVDSRPGELFFGEGSRLTVL.

The V call is TRBV18, the J call TRBJ1-4; no firm D call. V was trimmed by 0 bases and J by 8 bases, leaving 10 bases between them. Germline V lookup: CDR1 KGHSH, CDR2 LQKENI. This CDR3 has 14 amino acids. In DNA, the CDR3 is TGTGCCAGCTCACCACCGACCCTGGCGGAAAAACTGTTTTTT. It codes for CASSPPTLAEKLFF.